A selection of T cell receptor beta chains follows, all from one sample in a study of T cell changes during pregnancy in multiple sclerosis. Generated by immunoSEQ multiplex PCR, the TCRdb table keeps only in-frame clones and is missing some. Counted here are approximately 32,000 clones, approximately 89% occurring once; the ten biggest clones make up roughly 5.1%. The sample was CD8+ T cells from peripheral blood mononuclear cells, taken in the first trimester of pregnancy. The receptors shown here come from a female donor with multiple sclerosis, enrolled in a pregnancy study. The CDR3 runs from the conserved cysteine through the conserved F or W. Only some rows state a clone size, as once, few, many or a class for expanded clones.

v_call clone_size cdr3_aa
TRBV19 - CASSPVAETDTQYF
TRBV29-1 - CSVESRGQVGPYEQYF
TRBV7-2 - CASSLSPGGGTDTQYF
TRBV13 - CASSPRLGGAEQYF
TRBV29-1 - CSVAREGGSYTEAFF
TRBV6-5 - CARLWTGQGNQPQHF
TRBV6-1 - CASTLGGLPQHF
TRBV4-2 - CASSHGTSITDTQYF
TRBV5-6 - CASSLELAGGTGELFF
TRBV6-4 once CASSPQSGTGLETQYF
TRBV21-1 few CASSKAWDRADTQYF
TRBV2 - CASNFKDMNTEAFF
TRBV13 - CASRDRGMNTEAFF
TRBV19 - CASSISRQVVGYTF
TRBV6-5 - CASSYNYYNEQFF
TRBV5-4 - CASSPERGSKETQYF
TRBV4-1 - CASSQDSSPDEQYF
TRBV5-6 - CASRKVGGLSAPANYGYTF
TRBV28 - CASSLGDGYYGYTF
TRBV27 many CASSLRGGGLYNEQFF
TRBV29-1 - CSVEVELAGVINEQFF
TRBV19 - CASSIVSVNTEAFF
TRBV6-5 - CASSNGLAVAYEQYF
TRBV28 - CASSLGSSYNEQFF